This TCR beta chain was recorded in a study of blood T cell repertoires in COVID-19. Study background: The origin of the acute and convalescent COVID-19 samples was the United States, Italy and Spain. PBMCs, B-cell-depleted T cells, or T cells provided the cDNA or gDNA that made up the material.

Seattle-derived patients entered the study during active infection and were followed longitudinally. How the authors handled the data: Reference gene primer amplification gave nucleated cell count estimates. TCRdb's copy holds only in-frame clones and misses some; the assay was immunoSEQ multiplex PCR. V and J calls and clone size are given by that table; D and trimming were obtained from the DNA. In the table there are 450,000 or so clones, about 87% of which are singletons. Between the trimmed V and J ends, which lost 4 bases and 2 bases, there was a span of 9 bases. The V gene's germline CDR1 is MNHEY and CDR2 SVGAGI. CDR3 length equals 14 residues.

The clonotype was recovered from a young man with COVID-19, enrolled during active disease. This chain uses TRBV6-5 with TRBJ2-1; D gene unclear. Material: peripheral blood. The CDR3 reads CASSSTLAYNEQFF. In DNA form, the CDR3 reads TGTGCCAGCAGTTCTACTCTCGCCTACAATGAGCAGTTCTTC.